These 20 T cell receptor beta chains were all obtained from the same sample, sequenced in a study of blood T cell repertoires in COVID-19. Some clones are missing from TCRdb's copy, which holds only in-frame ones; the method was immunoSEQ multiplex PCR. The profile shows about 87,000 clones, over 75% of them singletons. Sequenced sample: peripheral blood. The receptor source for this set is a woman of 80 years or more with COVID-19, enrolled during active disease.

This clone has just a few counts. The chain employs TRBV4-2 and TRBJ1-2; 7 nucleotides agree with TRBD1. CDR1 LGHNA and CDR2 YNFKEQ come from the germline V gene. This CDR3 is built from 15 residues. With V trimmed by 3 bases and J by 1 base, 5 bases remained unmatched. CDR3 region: CASSQTGLGNYGYTF. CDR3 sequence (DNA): TGTGCCAGCAGCCAGACAGGGTTGGGTAACTATGGCTACACCTTC.

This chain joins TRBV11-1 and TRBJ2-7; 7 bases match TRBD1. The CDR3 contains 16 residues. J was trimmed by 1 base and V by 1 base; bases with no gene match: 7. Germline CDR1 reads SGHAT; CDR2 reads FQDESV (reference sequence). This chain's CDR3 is CASSLGTGVLSYEQYF. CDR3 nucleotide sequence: TGTGCCAGCAGCTTAGGAACAGGGGTTCTGTCCTACGAGCAGTACTTC.

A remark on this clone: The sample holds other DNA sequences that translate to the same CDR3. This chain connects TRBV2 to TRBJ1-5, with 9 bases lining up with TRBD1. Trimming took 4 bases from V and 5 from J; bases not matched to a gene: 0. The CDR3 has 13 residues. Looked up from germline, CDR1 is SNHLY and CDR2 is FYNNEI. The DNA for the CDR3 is TGTGCCAGCAGTGGACAGGGGGATCAGCCCCAGCATTTT. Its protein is CASSGQGDQPQHF.

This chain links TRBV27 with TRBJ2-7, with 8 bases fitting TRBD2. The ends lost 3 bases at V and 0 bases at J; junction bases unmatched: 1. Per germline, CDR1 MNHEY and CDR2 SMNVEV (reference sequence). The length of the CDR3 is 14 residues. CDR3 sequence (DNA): TGTGCCAGCAGTTTGAGCGGGGGCTCCTACGAGCAGTACTTC. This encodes CASSLSGGSYEQYF.

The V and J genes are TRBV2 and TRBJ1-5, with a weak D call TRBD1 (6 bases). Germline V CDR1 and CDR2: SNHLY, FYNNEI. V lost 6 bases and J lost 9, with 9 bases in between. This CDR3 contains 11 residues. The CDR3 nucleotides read TGTGCCAGCAGGCTAGGGGGGCCCCAGCATTTT. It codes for CASRLGGPQHF.

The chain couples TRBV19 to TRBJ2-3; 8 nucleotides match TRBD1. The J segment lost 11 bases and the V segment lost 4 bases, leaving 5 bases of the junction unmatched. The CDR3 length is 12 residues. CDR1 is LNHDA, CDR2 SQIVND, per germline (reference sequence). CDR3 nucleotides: TGTGCCAGTAGTACGGACAGGGTCCTGCAGTATTTT. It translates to CASSTDRVLQYF.

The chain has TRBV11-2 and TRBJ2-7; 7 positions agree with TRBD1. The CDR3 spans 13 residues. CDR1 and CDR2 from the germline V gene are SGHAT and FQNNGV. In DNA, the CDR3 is TGTGCCAGCACCATCGCAGGGGGTCGAGCTACCGTGGTT. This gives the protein CASTIAGGRATVV.

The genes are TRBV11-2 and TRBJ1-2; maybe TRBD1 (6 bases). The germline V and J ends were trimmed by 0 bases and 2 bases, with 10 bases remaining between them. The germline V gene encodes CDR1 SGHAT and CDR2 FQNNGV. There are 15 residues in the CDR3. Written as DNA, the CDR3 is TGTGCCAGCAGCTTAGATCGTACAGGGAACTATGGCTACACCTTC. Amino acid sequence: CASSLDRTGNYGYTF.

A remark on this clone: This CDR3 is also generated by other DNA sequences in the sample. CDR3 sequence: CASSLLQETQYF. DNA for the CDR3: TGCGCCAGCAGCTTGCTCCAAGAGACCCAGTACTTC. This chain joins TRBV5-1 and TRBJ2-5; no reliable D call. V dropped 1 base and J dropped 1 base, with 2 bases sitting between them. Germline values: CDR1 SGHRS, CDR2 YFSETQ. The CDR3 consists of 12 residues.

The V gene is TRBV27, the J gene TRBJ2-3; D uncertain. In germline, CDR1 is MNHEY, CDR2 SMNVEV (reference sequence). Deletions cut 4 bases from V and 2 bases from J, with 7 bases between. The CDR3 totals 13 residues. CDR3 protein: CASSSPYTDTQYF. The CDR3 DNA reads TGTGCCAGCAGTTCCCCGTACACAGATACGCAGTATTTT.

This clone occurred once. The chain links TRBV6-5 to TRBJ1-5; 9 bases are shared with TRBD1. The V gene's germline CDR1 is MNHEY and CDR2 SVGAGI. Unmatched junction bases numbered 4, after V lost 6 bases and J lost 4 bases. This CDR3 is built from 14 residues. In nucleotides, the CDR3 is TGTGCCAGCAGCCCCGACAGGGGGAATCAGCCCCAGCATTTT. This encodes CASSPDRGNQPQHF.

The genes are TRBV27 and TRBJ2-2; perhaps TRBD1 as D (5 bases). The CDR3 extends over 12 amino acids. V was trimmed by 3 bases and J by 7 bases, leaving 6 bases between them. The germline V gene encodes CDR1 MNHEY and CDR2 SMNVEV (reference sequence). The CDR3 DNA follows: TGTGCCAGCAGTTTCCAGGGCGGGGAGCTGTTTTTT. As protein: CASSFQGGELFF.

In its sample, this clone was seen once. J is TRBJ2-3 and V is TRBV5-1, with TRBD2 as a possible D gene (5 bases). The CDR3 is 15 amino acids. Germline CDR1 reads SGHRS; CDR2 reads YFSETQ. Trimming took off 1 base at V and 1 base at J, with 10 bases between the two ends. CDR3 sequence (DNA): TGCGCCAGCAGCTTGTGGCTAGCTGGCACAGATACGCAGTATTTT. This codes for CASSLWLAGTDTQYF.

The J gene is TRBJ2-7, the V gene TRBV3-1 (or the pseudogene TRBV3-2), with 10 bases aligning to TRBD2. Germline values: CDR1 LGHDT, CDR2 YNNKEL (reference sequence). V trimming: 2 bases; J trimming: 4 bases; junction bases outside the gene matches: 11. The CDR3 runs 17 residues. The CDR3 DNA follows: TGTGCCAGCAGCCAATCTAGTAGCGGGGGGCTGAGATACGAGCAGTACTTC. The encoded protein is CASSQSSSGGLRYEQYF.

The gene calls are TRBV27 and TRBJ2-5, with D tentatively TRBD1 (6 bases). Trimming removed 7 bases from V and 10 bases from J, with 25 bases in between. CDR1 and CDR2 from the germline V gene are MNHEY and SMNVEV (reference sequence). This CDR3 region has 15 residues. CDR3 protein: CASTFRDTEHRSQYF. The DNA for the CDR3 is TGTGCCAGCACCTTCCGGGACACCGAACACAGGAGCCAGTACTTC.

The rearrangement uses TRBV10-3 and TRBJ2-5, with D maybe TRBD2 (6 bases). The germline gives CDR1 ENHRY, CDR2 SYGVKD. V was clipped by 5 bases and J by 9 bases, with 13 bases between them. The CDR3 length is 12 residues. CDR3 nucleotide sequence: TGTGCCATCAGTTCTATGGGGGAGGCCCAGTACTTC. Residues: CAISSMGEAQYF.

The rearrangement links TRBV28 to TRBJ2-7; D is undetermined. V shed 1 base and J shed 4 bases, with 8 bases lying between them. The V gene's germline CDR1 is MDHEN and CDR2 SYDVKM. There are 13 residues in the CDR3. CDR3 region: CASSLSARYEQYF. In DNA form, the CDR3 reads TGTGCCAGCAGTTTATCTGCGCGGTACGAGCAGTACTTC.

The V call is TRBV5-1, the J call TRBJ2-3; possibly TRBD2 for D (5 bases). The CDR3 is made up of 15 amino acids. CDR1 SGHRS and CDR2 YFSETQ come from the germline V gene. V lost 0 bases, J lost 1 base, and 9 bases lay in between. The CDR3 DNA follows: TGCGCCAGCAGCTTGGAAGTTAGCGGCACAGATACGCAGTATTTT. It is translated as CASSLEVSGTDTQYF.

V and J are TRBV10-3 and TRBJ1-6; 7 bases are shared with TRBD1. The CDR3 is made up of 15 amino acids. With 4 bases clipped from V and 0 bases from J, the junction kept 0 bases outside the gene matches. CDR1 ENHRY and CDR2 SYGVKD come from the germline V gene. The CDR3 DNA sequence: TGTGCCATCAGTGGGGACAGCTCCTATAATTCACCCCTCCACTTT. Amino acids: CAISGDSSYNSPLHF.

Written as DNA, the CDR3 is TGTGCCAGCAGCCAAGTATTGCGGGAGGGCCTGGTAGAGACCCAGTACTTC. Amino acids: CASSQVLREGLVETQYF. This chain joins TRBV4-2 and TRBJ2-5; 9 nucleotides match TRBD2. This CDR3 contains 17 residues. Trimming cost V 1 base and J 4 bases; bases outside gene matches: 10. Germline CDR1 reads LGHNA; CDR2 reads YNFKEQ.